The 26 T cell receptor beta chains listed next were all sequenced from one sample in a study of patients and donors after allogeneic stem cell transplantation (dated by TCRdb to 2020 to 2022). The library was made by RT-PCR. Sequencing was carried out with a NextSeq 550. TCRdb trimmed the raw reads at Q25, called clones with MiXCR and kept productive beta chains. Entries are consolidated by CDR3 protein sequence, retaining the most common genes and DNA. The sample contains hundreds of thousands of distinct CDR3 sequences, approximately 16% of them found a single time. 6.5% to 7.5% of the sample is taken by the ten largest. Sequencing was done on a sample of blood, either unsorted or a sorted T cell fraction (not recorded which). The receptors originated from a human donor who was either an allogeneic HSCT recipient or a stem cell or donor lymphocyte infusion donor (not recorded which). It is not recorded whose cells these are; they may come from a transplant donor.

The sample holds a few counts of this clonotype. V usage is TRBV30 and J usage is TRBJ1-1, with D possibly being TRBD1 (5 bases). The V and J ends lost 1 base and 7 bases respectively, with 10 bases between them. CDR1 is GTSNPN and CDR2 is SVGIG in the germline V gene (reference sequence). The CDR3 totals 12 residues. The CDR3 loop reads CAWSGGKVEAFF. For the CDR3, the DNA is TGTGCCTGGAGTGGGGGGAAAGTTGAAGCTTTCTTT.

This clonotype was counted a few times. The chain is built from TRBV7-6 and TRBJ2-1, with D hard to call. Trimming cost V 3 bases and J 4 bases, with 4 bases left between them. This CDR3 region has 12 residues. The germline V gene has CDR1 SGHVS and CDR2 FNYEAQ. CDR3 in amino acids: CASSFGYNEQFF. The CDR3 DNA is TGTGCCAGCAGCTTTGGTTACAATGAGCAGTTCTTC.

The chain has TRBV30 and TRBJ1-2, with TRBD1 as a possible D gene (5 bases). The CDR3 extends over 12 amino acids. In germline, CDR1 is GTSNPN, CDR2 SVGIG (reference sequence). Trimming stripped 2 bases from V and 6 bases from J, with 10 bases between. CDR3 loop: CAWSRGGDGYTF. The CDR3 nucleotides are TGTGCCTGGAGTAGGGGAGGGGATGGCTACACCTTC. The full variable domain, in which reference TRBV30 and TRBJ1-2 provide the parts outside the CDR3, is SQTIHQWPATLVQPVGSPLSLECTVEGTSNPNLYWYRQAAGRGLQLLFYSVGIGQISSEVPQNLSASRPQDRQFILSSKKLLLSDSGFYLCAWSRGGDGYTFGSGTRLTVV.

The chain has TRBV4-3 and TRBJ2-7; 7 bases are shared with TRBD1. Germline V gene data show CDR1 as LGHNA and CDR2 as YSLEER. The CDR3 extends over 18 amino acids. The V and J ends lost 4 bases and 7 bases, in that order; junction bases with no gene match: 22. CDR3 region: CASSLGGGRYRRVGEQYF. In nucleotides, the CDR3 is TGCGCCAGCAGCCTAGGGGGCGGTCGTTATAGGCGGGTGGGGGAGCAGTACTTC.

CDR3 nucleotides: TGTGCCAGCAGCTCGGCGGGTCCTGAAGCTTTCTTT. Amino acid sequence: CASSSAGPEAFF. The chain has TRBV9 and TRBJ1-1; D uncertain. V lost 4 bases, J lost 6 bases, and 10 bases lay in between. The V gene's germline CDR1 is SGDLS and CDR2 YYNGEE. The CDR3 sequence is 12 residues long.

J is TRBJ2-2 and V is TRBV5-1, with D unclear. This CDR3 region has 14 residues. Per the germline V gene, CDR1 is SGHRS and CDR2 is YFSETQ. Trimming left V 0 bases short and J 8 bases short, with 11 bases between. The CDR3 region has the DNA TGCGCCAGCAGCTTGGCCAAGGGCTGGGGGGAGCTGTTTTTT. It specifies CASSLAKGWGELFF. The full variable domain, in which reference TRBV5-1 and TRBJ2-2 provide the parts outside the CDR3, is KAGVTQTPRYLIKTRGQQVTLSCSPISGHRSVSWYQQTPGQGLQFLFEYFSETQRNKGNFPGRFSGRQFSNSRSEMNVSTLELGDSALYLCASSLAKGWGELFFGEGSRLTVL.

A few counts support this clonotype. This sequence joins TRBV7-9 and TRBJ2-4; 7 bases map to TRBD1. The CDR3 runs 14 residues. Trimming removed 4 bases from V and 7 bases from J; junction bases left unmatched: 7. Germline CDR1 SEHNR, CDR2 FQNEAQ (reference sequence). The CDR3 is CASSSDRVGNIQYF. The CDR3 DNA reads as TGTGCCAGCAGCTCAGACAGGGTGGGGAACATTCAGTACTTC.

This clonotype was picked up a small number of times. The chain is built from TRBV5-5 and TRBJ1-3; D possibly corresponds to TRBD1 (6 bases). The V end lost 1 base, the J end lost 0 bases, and 14 bases lay between the germline ends. Germline V gives CDR1 SGHKS, CDR2 YYEKEE (reference sequence). The CDR3 spans 17 residues. The CDR3 bases are TGTGCCAGCAGCTTGAGGGGGGACTTCCGCTCTGGAAACACCATATATTTT. Residues: CASSLRGDFRSGNTIYF.

This clonotype was seen a handful of times. The chain links TRBV11-3 to TRBJ2-1, with 7 bases identical to TRBD1. V shed 5 bases and J 3 bases; nucleotides not matched to a gene: 7. Germline CDR1 and CDR2: SGHNT and YENEEA. The CDR3 has 15 residues. CDR3 bases: TGTGCCAGCAGCCCGGACAGGTTTGGCTACAATGAGCAGTTCTTC. This translates into CASSPDRFGYNEQFF.

This clonotype appeared many times. CDR3 residues: CASSLETTQETQYF. DNA of the CDR3: TGTGCCAGCAGCTTAGAGACTACTCAAGAGACCCAGTACTTC. This sequence joins TRBV7-8 and TRBJ2-5; D is perhaps TRBD2 (5 bases). The length of the CDR3 is 14 residues. Trimming cost V 1 base and J 2 bases, with 8 bases left between them. Germline loops: CDR1 SGHVS, CDR2 FQNEAQ.

This clonotype was detected only a few times. This chain links TRBV5-6 with TRBJ1-5, with unresolved D. CDR3 length equals 14 residues. V gave up 4 bases and J gave up 5 bases, with 13 bases separating them. Germline CDR1 reads SGHDT; CDR2 reads YYEEEE. The DNA for the CDR3 is TGTGCCAGCAGCACCTGGACTCAGTATCAGCCCCAGCATTTT. This encodes CASSTWTQYQPQHF.

The V call is TRBV7-9, the J call TRBJ2-2; 9 bases line up with TRBD2. V shed 11 bases and J 4 bases; nucleotides not matched to a gene: 17. Per germline, CDR1 SEHNR and CDR2 FQNEAQ (reference sequence). The CDR3 is 17 amino acids. In nucleotides, the CDR3 is TGTGCCTCAATAAGGCAGCGGGAGGCCCCGGGCACCGGGGAGCTGTTTTTT. Protein: CASIRQREAPGTGELFF.

This chain links TRBV29-1 with TRBJ2-7; unclear D gene. From germline, CDR1 is SQVTM and CDR2 ANQGSEA. CDR3 length equals 10 residues. Trimming left V 6 bases short and J 5 bases short, with 8 bases between. This CDR3 reads CSVSHDEQYF. The CDR3 region has the DNA TGCAGCGTAAGTCACGACGAGCAGTACTTC.

The chain carries TRBV20-1 and TRBJ2-1, with a possible D match to TRBD1 (5 bases). V dropped 6 bases and J dropped 0 bases, with 15 bases sitting between them. Germline V gene data show CDR1 as DFQATT and CDR2 as SNEGSKA (reference sequence). The CDR3 totals 15 residues. As DNA, the CDR3 is TGCAGTGCCAGACAGCCACTTAACTCCTACAATGAGCAGTTCTTC. Its protein is CSARQPLNSYNEQFF.

Ten or more counts support this clonotype. CDR3 loop: CASSLDKGLVSIQYF. The CDR3 coding sequence is TGTGCCAGCAGCTTGGATAAGGGCTTGGTGAGCATTCAGTACTTC. The chain combines TRBV5-6 with TRBJ2-4; D remains unclear. This CDR3 contains 15 residues. V dropped 0 bases and J dropped 9 bases, with 16 bases sitting between them. Looked up from germline, CDR1 is SGHDT and CDR2 is YYEEEE.

CDR3 region: CASRLGRGRPQHF. The DNA for the CDR3 is TGTGCCAGCAGGCTAGGACGGGGTCGACCCCAGCATTTT. V is TRBV2 and J is TRBJ1-5, with D unclear. CDR1 is SNHLY and CDR2 is FYNNEI in the germline V gene. V was cut by 6 bases and J by 10 bases, with 16 bases left in between. CDR3 length: 13 amino acids. Full variable domain (rest looked up from reference TRBV2 and TRBJ1-5): EPEVTQTPSHQVTQMGQEVILRCVPISNHLYFYWYRQILGQKVEFLVSFYNNEISEKSEIFDDQFSVERPDGSNFTLKIRSTKLEDSAMYFCASRLGRGRPQHFGDGTRLSIL.

This clonotype was detected only a few times. V usage is TRBV6-2 or TRBV6-3 and J usage is TRBJ1-1; D is undetermined. The CDR3 runs 14 residues. Trimming cost V 6 bases and J 3 bases, with 14 bases left between them. CDR1 MNHEY and CDR2 SVGEGT come from the germline V gene. CDR3 sequence (DNA): TGTGCCAGCAGGACAAGCGGGCCCTACACTGAAGCTTTCTTT. It codes for CASRTSGPYTEAFF.

This sequence joins TRBV20-1 and TRBJ2-7; D might be TRBD2 (7 bases). Between the trimmed V and J ends, which lost 6 bases and 1 base, there was a span of 19 bases. Looked up from germline, CDR1 is DFQATT and CDR2 is SNEGSKA (reference sequence). The CDR3 spans 15 residues. CDR3 region: CSASRGAKGSYEQYF. The CDR3 DNA is TGCAGTGCAAGCCGGGGGGCCAAGGGGTCCTACGAGCAGTACTTC.

The V and J genes are TRBV6-1 and TRBJ2-1, with 10 bases lining up with TRBD1. From germline, CDR1 is MNHNS and CDR2 SASEGT. J lost 5 bases, V lost 5 bases, and 6 bases had no gene match. This CDR3 is 15 amino acids long. The CDR3, as DNA: TGTGCCAGCAGTCGGGGGGACAGGGGAAACAATGAGCAGTTCTTC. It yields the protein CASSRGDRGNNEQFF.

This clonotype was counted ten times or more. The chain is built from TRBV10-3 and TRBJ2-6; TRBD2 aligns across 10 bases. V lost 3 bases and J lost 1; bases outside the gene matches: 6. The germline CDR1 and CDR2 sequences are ENHRY and SYGVKD. The CDR3 has 18 amino acids. The CDR3 protein is CAISDSSGRYSGANVLTF. CDR3 in DNA: TGTGCCATCAGTGATAGTAGCGGGAGGTATTCTGGGGCCAACGTCCTGACTTTC.

This clonotype was detected ten times or more. CDR3 loop: CSARTGGYEQYF. CDR3 nucleotides: TGCAGCGCACGGACAGGGGGCTACGAGCAGTACTTC. The rearrangement uses TRBV29-1 and TRBJ2-7; 10 nucleotides line up with TRBD1. V gave up 7 bases and J gave up 3 bases; unmatched junction bases: 3. This CDR3 is built from 12 residues. CDR1 and CDR2 (germline): SQVTM, ANQGSEA.

CDR3 bases: TGTGCCAGCAGAAAAATACCAGAAGCTTTCTTT. Translated, it gives CASRKIPEAFF. This chain links TRBV5-8 with TRBJ1-1; D not resolved. The CDR3 is made up of 11 amino acids. Looked up from germline, CDR1 is SGHTS and CDR2 is YDEGEE. V was trimmed by 5 bases and J by 8 bases, leaving 10 bases between them.

This clonotype was observed many times. The chain couples TRBV7-9 to TRBJ1-2; the match to TRBD1 covers 8 bases. Germline CDR1 is SEHNR and CDR2 is FQNEAQ (reference sequence). V lost 4 bases, J lost 2 bases, and 9 bases stayed unmatched. This CDR3 contains 16 residues. Written as DNA, the CDR3 is TGTGCCAGCAGCTCATCCGGGACAGGATCGAACTATGGCTACACCTTC. It encodes CASSSSGTGSNYGYTF.

The gene calls are TRBV7-9 and TRBJ1-1, with 7 nucleotides matching TRBD1. This CDR3 comprises 15 residues. Germline CDR1 SEHNR, CDR2 FQNEAQ (reference sequence). Trimming cost V 4 bases and J 4 bases; bases outside gene matches: 9. CDR3 region: CASSSELQGITEAFF. For the CDR3, the DNA is TGTGCCAGCAGCTCCGAATTACAGGGGATCACTGAAGCTTTCTTT.

The J gene is TRBJ2-7, the V gene TRBV18; 7 bases are shared with TRBD1. There are 16 residues in the CDR3. V trimming: 2 bases; J trimming: 3 bases; junction bases outside the gene matches: 10. CDR1 and CDR2 from the germline V gene are KGHSH and LQKENI. This chain's CDR3 is CASSPSSTGVGYEQYF. CDR3 DNA sequence: TGTGCCAGCTCACCAAGTAGCACAGGGGTGGGCTACGAGCAGTACTTC.

This clonotype was recorded a few times. V is TRBV29-1 and J is TRBJ2-3; possibly TRBD1 or TRBD2 for D (5 bases each). V lost 4 bases, J lost 0 bases, and 17 bases lay in between. The CDR3 is made up of 16 amino acids. Germline CDR1 reads SQVTM; CDR2 reads ANQGSEA. CDR3 nucleotides: TGCAGCGTTGGCGCCGGGTGGGGGTTCAGCACAGATACGCAGTATTTT. Its translation is CSVGAGWGFSTDTQYF.